Sequencing of this TCR beta chain was carried out in a study of T cell responses to AZD1222 COVID-19 vaccine. CDR1 is LGHDT and CDR2 is YNNKEL in the germline V gene (reference sequence). The germline V and J ends were trimmed by 1 base and 5 bases, with 15 bases remaining between them. This CDR3 comprises 15 residues. Study-level findings and limits: All repertoire sampling was performed exclusively after the peak T cell response.

As regards this clone: Its antigen is currently unknown.

Only in-frame clones appear in the TCRdb table, and some are missing; sequencing was by immunoSEQ multiplex PCR. The data contain about 220,000 clones, 93% of them singletons. The chain has TRBV3-1 (or the pseudogene TRBV3-2) and TRBJ2-7, with a tentative D call TRBD2 (7 bases). The TCR originated in an adult in good health. Sequences were derived from peripheral blood, sampled on day 0 of MenACWY control vaccination. The CDR3 region has the DNA TGTGCCAGCAGCCAAGGGCCCAGGGGAGGGGACGAGCAGTACTTC. Translating gives CASSQGPRGGDEQYF.